This T cell receptor beta chain is from a study of blood T cell repertoires in COVID-19. Across the whole study: There were acute and convalescent COVID-19 samples, and they came from the United States, Italy and Spain. PBMCs, B-cell-depleted T cells, or T cells provided the cDNA or gDNA that made up the material.

V was pared by 2 bases and J by 4 bases, with 6 bases between. The CDR3 consists of 13 residues. Per the germline V gene, CDR1 is SGHTA and CDR2 is FQGNSA. Methods used by the authors: From reference gene primer amplification, estimates of nucleated cell counts were derived. TCRdb's table, derived via immunoSEQ multiplex PCR, lists solely in-frame clones and lacks some. V, J and clone size are taken as reported in that table, and D and trimming were inferred from the DNA itself. The sample includes 55,000 to 65,000 clones, 91% seen only once; the top ten take 8.5% to 10%. The gene calls are TRBV7-2 and TRBJ1-3; D gene uncertain. Sequencing was carried out using peripheral blood. The receptor's source is a human donor in a cohort sampled during active COVID-19. The chain's CDR3 is CASSLQIGNTIYF. The CDR3 DNA reads TGTGCCAGCAGCTTACAAATCGGAAACACCATATATTTT.